This entry lists 14 T cell receptor beta chains sequenced from one sample in a study of breast tumors, draining lymph nodes, adjacent tissues. TCRdb processed the multiplex PCR reads anew with MiXCR; each CDR3 protein has one entry. The table has fewer than 250,000 distinct CDR3 sequences, approximately 29% seen once. Axillary draining lymph nodes of breast cancer patients supplied the node samples. Sequenced input: axillary lymph node tissue. The receptors originated from a female donor with breast cancer. Some clones in this sample may be carry-over from other donors' samples.

This clonotype was observed at least ten times. This chain uses TRBV6-1 with TRBJ2-7; weak D call: TRBD1 (6 bases). Germline V gives CDR1 MNHNS, CDR2 SASEGT. Trimming shortened V by 2 bases and J by 4 bases, and 15 bases separated the two germline ends. This CDR3 region has 15 residues. The CDR3: CASSETGQLLYEQYF. DNA for the CDR3: TGTGCCAGCAGTGAAACAGGACAGCTGCTTTACGAGCAGTACTTC.

The rearrangement links TRBV7-8 to TRBJ2-5; tentative D call: TRBD1 (7 bases). V was pared by 5 bases and J by 5 bases, with 27 bases between. The CDR3 extends over 18 amino acids. CDR1 is SGHVS and CDR2 is FQNEAQ in the germline V gene. CDR3 amino acids: CASSAGQTYSNQTETQYF. CDR3 sequence (DNA): TGTGCCAGCAGCGCGGGACAGACTTATAGCAATCAGACGGAGACCCAGTACTTC.

This clonotype has ten or more counts. The chain combines TRBV11-3 with TRBJ2-5, with 11 bases lining up with TRBD2. V dropped 1 base and J dropped 9; count of bases not matched to a gene: 10. CDR1 is SGHNT, CDR2 YENEEA, per germline. The CDR3 is made up of 16 amino acids. CDR3 DNA sequence: TGTGCCAGCAGCTTAGGCGGGACTAGCGGCCTGCGGGCCCAGTACTTC. Amino acid sequence: CASSLGGTSGLRAQYF.

This sequence joins TRBV11-3 and TRBJ1-2; TRBD1 aligns across 7 bases. V shed 1 base, J shed 9 bases, and the junction held 8 bases outside the gene matches. The CDR3 consists of 14 residues. Germline CDR1 reads SGHNT; CDR2 reads YENEEA. CDR3 bases: TGTGCCAGCAGCTTAGCCGGACAGGCTCACAGCTACACCTTC. Translated: CASSLAGQAHSYTF.

The sample holds many counts of this clonotype. This chain links TRBV20-1 with TRBJ1-5; 10 positions match TRBD1. From germline, CDR1 is DFQATT and CDR2 SNEGSKA (reference sequence). CDR3 length: 14 amino acids. J gave up 1 base and V 5 bases, and 2 bases lay outside the gene matches. The DNA for the CDR3 is TGCAGTGCTCGACAGGGGGCGAGCAATCAGCCCCAGCATTTT. This translates into CSARQGASNQPQHF.

There are many counts of this clonotype. This rearrangement joins TRBV19 to TRBJ2-7; possible D gene TRBD1, 6 bases. The germline V and J ends were trimmed by 6 bases and 0 bases, with 12 bases remaining between them. The CDR3 length is 14 residues. Per the germline V gene, CDR1 is LNHDA and CDR2 is SQIVND (reference sequence). Here the CDR3 DNA reads TGTGCCAGTAGATCCCGGGACACCTCCTACGAGCAGTACTTC. It yields the protein CASRSRDTSYEQYF.

As concerns this clonotype: Mismatch with germline at one junction end may stem from a read error. The chain employs TRBV18 and TRBJ2-7, with no clear D. The CDR3 consists of 12 residues. Germline CDR1 and CDR2: KGHSH and LQKENI. The CDR3 DNA sequence: TGTGCCGGCTCACCACCTCTCTACGAGCAGTACTTC. Translated: CAGSPPLYEQYF.

This clonotype has only a few counts. V is TRBV20-1 and J is TRBJ2-7, with D unresolved. The germline gives CDR1 DFQATT, CDR2 SNEGSKA (reference sequence). V lost 0 bases, J lost 6 bases, and 15 bases lay in between. The CDR3 is made up of 14 amino acids. The CDR3: CSARDGQAPSEQYF. The CDR3 nucleotides read TGCAGTGCTAGAGATGGGCAGGCTCCATCCGAGCAGTACTTC.

This clonotype was recorded many times. The chain carries TRBV6-1 and TRBJ1-2; TRBD1 matches at 7 bases. This CDR3 spans 12 amino acids. Germline CDR1 and CDR2: MNHNS and SASEGT. The J segment lost 6 bases and the V segment lost 10 bases, leaving 8 bases of the junction unmatched. In nucleotides, the CDR3 is TGTGCCACCACGGACAGGCGGGATGGCTACACCTTC. The encoded protein is CATTDRRDGYTF.

At least ten counts were recorded for this clonotype. V usage is TRBV27 and J usage is TRBJ1-2; 8 bases agree with TRBD1. The V segment lost 5 bases and the J segment 5 bases; nucleotides outside the gene matches: 4. The CDR3 covers 13 residues. Germline V gene sequence: CDR1 MNHEY, CDR2 SMNVEV (reference sequence). CDR3 amino acids: CASSRDRGYGYTF. The CDR3 DNA follows: TGTGCCAGCAGTCGTGACAGGGGTTATGGCTACACCTTC.

This clonotype was detected once. The chain employs TRBV9 and TRBJ2-3, with D possibly matching TRBD2 (7 bases). V was shortened by 5 bases and J by 10 bases, with 20 bases between the two germline ends. This CDR3 has 14 amino acids. Germline CDR1 is SGDLS and CDR2 is YYNGEE. As DNA, the CDR3 is TGTGCCAGCAGTGGGGAGGGGGGACCTGTAGCGCAGTATTTT. It encodes CASSGEGGPVAQYF.

In this sample, this clonotype turned up once. The V and J genes are TRBV19 and TRBJ1-4; D is unresolved. Germline V gene sequence: CDR1 LNHDA, CDR2 SQIVND (reference sequence). Trimming took off 5 bases at V and 4 bases at J, with 14 bases between the two ends. The CDR3 covers 15 residues. This chain's CDR3 is CASSSPGRSNEKLFF. CDR3 bases: TGTGCCAGTAGTTCCCCCGGCAGGAGTAATGAAAAACTGTTTTTT.

Many counts were recorded for this clonotype. The chain is built from TRBV6-7 and TRBJ2-7, with TRBD2 matching 10 bases. TRBV6-7 is given ORF status, its function remaining uncertain. There are 17 residues in the CDR3. The trim removed 4 bases at V and 3 bases at J, leaving 12 bases unmatched. The CDR3 protein is CASSFRHPSGSDYEQYF. The CDR3 region has the DNA TGTGCCAGCAGTTTCCGACATCCTAGCGGGAGTGACTACGAGCAGTACTTC.

This clonotype was observed many times. The chain couples TRBV7-2 to TRBJ2-6; D unclear. The CDR3 totals 16 residues. Trimming took 1 base from V and 0 from J, leaving 7 bases between them. Per germline, CDR1 SGHTA and CDR2 FQGNSA. CDR3 amino acids: CASSLGGISGANVLTF. The CDR3 DNA reads as TGTGCCAGCAGCTTAGGAGGAATCTCTGGGGCCAACGTCCTGACTTTC.